The 20 T cell receptor beta chains given below trace back to one sample, sequenced in a study of OX40 agonist ivuxolimab in advanced cancers. Generated by immunoSEQ multiplex PCR, the TCRdb table keeps only in-frame clones and is missing some. The data contain about 57,000 clones, 83% of them singletons. The specimen comprised CD4+ or CD8+ T cells sorted from blood, sampled in a trial of the OX40 agonist ivuxolimab. These receptors originate from an adult with an advanced solid tumor such as melanoma, head and neck, liver or kidney cancer.

The genes are TRBV10-3 and TRBJ1-1; D might be TRBD1 (5 bases). Trimming cost V 2 bases and J 3 bases, with 10 bases left between them. The germline gives CDR1 ENHRY, CDR2 SYGVKD. This CDR3 comprises 14 residues. The CDR3 DNA is TGTGCCATCAGTGAGGACCGGGGGTACACTGAAGCTTTCTTT. This codes for CAISEDRGYTEAFF.

This chain connects TRBV5-1 to TRBJ2-2, with TRBD1 matching 9 bases. The CDR3 runs to 15 residues. Germline lookup yields CDR1 SGHRS and CDR2 YFSETQ. With 4 bases clipped from V and 5 bases from J, the junction kept 6 bases outside the gene matches. The CDR3 region has the DNA TGCGCCAGCAGCACTGGGACAGGGACAACCGGGGAGCTGTTTTTT. This translates into CASSTGTGTTGELFF.

This chain links TRBV7-6 with TRBJ2-7; 12 bases agree with TRBD2. Germline loops: CDR1 SGHVS, CDR2 FNYEAQ. The CDR3 runs 18 residues. Losses at the gene ends were 2 bases for V and 0 bases for J; bases not matched to a gene: 8. CDR3 sequence: CASSLRLAGVHGSYEQYF. Here the CDR3 DNA reads TGTGCCAGCAGCTTAAGACTAGCGGGAGTCCATGGCTCCTACGAGCAGTACTTC.

The chain carries TRBV19 and TRBJ1-5; D remains unclear. The CDR3 is 14 amino acids. Germline V gene sequence: CDR1 LNHDA, CDR2 SQIVND (reference sequence). Trimming pared 5 bases from V and 0 bases from J, leaving 8 bases between. The CDR3 spells CASSRQNSNQPQHF. The CDR3 DNA sequence: TGTGCCAGTAGTCGCCAGAATAGCAATCAGCCCCAGCATTTT.

This rearrangement joins TRBV23-1 to TRBJ2-1; tentatively, D is TRBD2 (8 bases). TRBV23-1 is classed as an ORF, of uncertain function. This CDR3 region has 13 residues. V was cut by 3 bases and J by 16 bases, with 19 bases left in between. The CDR3 loop is CASSHPGGGASFF. The CDR3 DNA reads TGCGCCAGCAGTCACCCGGGAGGGGGCGCGTCCTTCTTC.

J is TRBJ2-7 and V is TRBV11-1; a weak D match, TRBD2 (5 bases). The CDR3 contains 13 residues. The germline gives CDR1 SGHAT, CDR2 FQDESV (reference sequence). Trimming left V 5 bases short and J 6 bases short, with 14 bases between. In DNA form, the CDR3 reads TGTGCCAGCAGCCCGGAGGCTGTTGGCGAGCAGTACTTC. Translated: CASSPEAVGEQYF.

This chain joins TRBV28 and TRBJ1-2; D is uncertain. Germline-derived CDR1 and CDR2 are MDHEN and SYDVKM. This CDR3 is 12 amino acids long. The ends were cut back, 1 base at V and 4 bases at J, with 4 bases in the middle. The CDR3 DNA reads as TGTGCCAGCAGTTTATTCAGCTATGGCTACACCTTC. It specifies CASSLFSYGYTF.

The rearrangement uses TRBV27 and TRBJ1-1; D call uncertain. Trimming left V 6 bases short and J 0 bases short, with 11 bases between. Germline V gene sequence: CDR1 MNHEY, CDR2 SMNVEV (reference sequence). The length of the CDR3 is 14 residues. CDR3: CASRVDVLNTEAFF. CDR3 sequence (DNA): TGTGCCAGCAGGGTAGACGTGTTGAACACTGAAGCTTTCTTT.

The chain carries TRBV9 and TRBJ1-1, with 7 bases that match TRBD1. The V gene's germline CDR1 is SGDLS and CDR2 YYNGEE. This CDR3 spans 16 amino acids. The V and J ends lost 2 bases and 3 bases, in that order; junction bases with no gene match: 10. The CDR3 nucleotides are TGTGCCAGCAGCGTCGGGCAGGGGGTCGGTTACACTGAAGCTTTCTTT. Translating it yields CASSVGQGVGYTEAFF.

This clone has only a few counts. DNA for the CDR3: TGTGCCAGCAGACCCCCGACAGGGTGGGATGAGCAGTTCTTC. This translates into CASRPPTGWDEQFF. V is TRBV28 and J is TRBJ2-1, with 7 nucleotides matching TRBD1. The V gene's germline CDR1 is MDHEN and CDR2 SYDVKM. The CDR3 sequence is 14 residues long. Losses at the gene ends were 6 bases for V and 8 bases for J; bases not matched to a gene: 10.

V usage is TRBV7-2 and J usage is TRBJ2-1; 7 positions match TRBD2. V was pared by 1 base and J by 4 bases, with 4 bases of the junction left unmatched. The CDR3 length is 15 residues. Germline V lookup: CDR1 SGHTA, CDR2 FQGNSA. In nucleotides, the CDR3 is TGTGCCAGCAGCTTAGGAGCGGGAACATACAATGAGCAGTTCTTC. Protein sequence: CASSLGAGTYNEQFF.

V is TRBV10-3 and J is TRBJ2-5, with D possibly matching TRBD1 (5 bases). The CDR3 has 12 amino acids. Germline V gives CDR1 ENHRY, CDR2 SYGVKD. Trimming removed 5 bases at V and 2 bases at J, with 6 bases between. The CDR3: CAISRQQETQYF. CDR3 coding DNA: TGTGCCATCAGTAGACAGCAAGAGACCCAGTACTTC.

The rearrangement uses TRBV18 and TRBJ2-1; 8 bases match TRBD2. After removal of 3 bases from V and 6 bases from J, the junction contained 7 bases not matched to a gene. From germline, CDR1 is KGHSH and CDR2 LQKENI. This CDR3 region has 15 residues. Written as DNA, the CDR3 is TGTGCCAGCTCACCCTCTTCGGGGGGGGGCAATGAGCAGTTCTTC. Amino acids: CASSPSSGGGNEQFF.

This clone was seen a few times. This sequence joins TRBV27 and TRBJ1-5; D may be TRBD1 (6 bases). V lost 4 bases and J lost 0, with 7 bases in between. CDR3 length equals 14 residues. CDR1 MNHEY and CDR2 SMNVEV come from the germline V gene (reference sequence). The CDR3 is CASSYRVSNQPQHF. The CDR3 region has the DNA TGTGCCAGCAGTTACAGGGTTAGCAATCAGCCCCAGCATTTT.

The gene calls are TRBV4-2 and TRBJ1-4; 10 bases agree with TRBD1. The V gene end was trimmed by 1 base and the J gene end by 0 bases; junction bases not matched to a gene: 8. The germline V gene has CDR1 LGHNA and CDR2 YNFKEQ. This CDR3 has 19 amino acids. The CDR3 region is CASSQGSDRGSTTNEKLFF. The DNA for the CDR3 is TGTGCCAGCAGCCAAGGCTCGGACAGGGGGTCAACAACTAATGAAAAACTGTTTTTT.

This chain joins TRBV5-1 and TRBJ1-1; D remains ambiguous. The CDR3 is 15 amino acids. Germline V gene data show CDR1 as SGHRS and CDR2 as YFSETQ. Trimming removed 0 bases from V and 1 base from J, with 10 bases in between. The CDR3 region is CASSLGLAKNTEAFF. The CDR3 nucleotides read TGCGCCAGCAGCTTGGGTTTAGCTAAGAACACTGAAGCTTTCTTT.

V is TRBV4-1 and J is TRBJ1-2; 9 bases line up with TRBD1. Germline trimming cut 0 bases from V and 5 bases from J; bases unmatched to any gene: 7. The CDR3 extends over 16 amino acids. CDR1 is MGHRA and CDR2 is YSYEKL in the germline V gene. The CDR3 DNA is TGCGCCAGCAGCCAAGATCGGGGGACAGGGCCTTATGGCTACACCTTC. Its protein product is CASSQDRGTGPYGYTF.

The V gene is TRBV15, the J gene TRBJ2-5; D is uncertain. The CDR3 sequence is 12 residues long. Trimming shortened V by 5 bases and J by 3 bases, and 7 bases separated the two germline ends. Germline V gene data show CDR1 as LNHNV and CDR2 as YYDKDF (reference sequence). The CDR3 DNA reads TGTGCCACCAGCGTAGGGAAAGAGACCCAGTACTTC. As protein: CATSVGKETQYF.

The chain employs TRBV12-5 and TRBJ2-1, with a tentative D call TRBD1 (5 bases). From germline, CDR1 is LGHNT and CDR2 FRNRAP. The CDR3 spans 13 residues. V lost 1 base and J lost 6, with 7 bases in between. CDR3 residues: CASGLGTGNEQFF. DNA of the CDR3: TGTGCTAGTGGTTTGGGAACAGGCAATGAGCAGTTCTTC.

The CDR3 reads CASRSTGRSSPLHF. The CDR3 coding sequence is TGTGCCAGTAGGTCGACCGGACGGTCTTCACCCCTCCACTTT. V usage is TRBV19 and J usage is TRBJ1-6; D gene unclear. With 6 bases removed from V and 9 bases from J, the gap between germline ends came to 15 bases. CDR1 is LNHDA and CDR2 is SQIVND in the germline V gene (reference sequence). The CDR3 sequence is 14 residues long. Filled out from reference TRBV19 and TRBJ1-6, the complete variable domain reads DGGITQSPKYLFRKEGQNVTLSCEQNLNHDAMYWYRQDPGQGLRLIYYSQIVNDFQKGDIAEGYSVSREKKESFPLTVTSAQKNPTAFYLCASRSTGRSSPLHFGNGTRLTVT.